Here is one T cell receptor beta chain with its context. The data were obtained in a study of tumor-infiltrating lymphocytes in primary liver carcinoma. This CDR3 has 13 amino acids. The germline V and J ends were trimmed by 3 bases and 4 bases, with 8 bases remaining between them. Germline loops: CDR1 MNHNY, CDR2 SVGAGI (reference sequence). Scientists recovered RNA and DNA together from approximately 20-30 mg of unsorted bulk tissue. The investigators made TCR beta cDNA from approximately 0.5 ug total RNA, using a constant-region primer. What produced the TCR beta libraries was three nested multiplex PCR rounds using slightly modified ARM-PCR. The first two PCR rounds used TRBV1-TRBV30 forward primers with a C-beta reverse primer, approximately 11 cycles each. TCRdb re-called the multiplex PCR reads through MiXCR, storing one row per CDR3 protein. The repertoire holds some 20,000 distinct CDR3 sequences, with around three quarters as singletons.

The chain employs TRBV6-6 and TRBJ2-3; D ambiguous. The material sequenced was liver tumor tissue from sampling region 4. Subset described: tumor region T4, right-lateral pole. The TCR comes from a woman aged 25 to 39 with primary liver carcinoma and hepatitis B virus infection. The CDR3 nucleotides read TGTGCCAGCAGTTATGGAGCAGCAGATACGCAGTATTTT. It is translated as CASSYGAADTQYF.